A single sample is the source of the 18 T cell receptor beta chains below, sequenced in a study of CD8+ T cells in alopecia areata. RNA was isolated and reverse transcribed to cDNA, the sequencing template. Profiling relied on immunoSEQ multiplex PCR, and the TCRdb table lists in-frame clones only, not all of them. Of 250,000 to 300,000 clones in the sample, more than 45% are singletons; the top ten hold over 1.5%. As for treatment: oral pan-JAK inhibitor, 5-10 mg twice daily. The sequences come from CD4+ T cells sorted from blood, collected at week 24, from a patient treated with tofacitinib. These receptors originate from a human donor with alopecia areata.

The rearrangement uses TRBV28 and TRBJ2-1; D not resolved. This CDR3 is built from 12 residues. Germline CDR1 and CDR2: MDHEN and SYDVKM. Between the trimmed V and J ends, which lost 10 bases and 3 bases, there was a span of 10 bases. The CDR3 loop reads CATSWGYNEQFF. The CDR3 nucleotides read TGTGCCACCTCATGGGGCTACAATGAGCAGTTCTTC.

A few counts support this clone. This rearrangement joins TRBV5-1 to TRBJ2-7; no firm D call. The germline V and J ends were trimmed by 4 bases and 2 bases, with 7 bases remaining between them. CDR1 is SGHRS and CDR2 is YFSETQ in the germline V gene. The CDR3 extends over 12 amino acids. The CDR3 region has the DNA TGCGCCAGCAGCGACAAAACCTACGAGCAGTACTTC. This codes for CASSDKTYEQYF.

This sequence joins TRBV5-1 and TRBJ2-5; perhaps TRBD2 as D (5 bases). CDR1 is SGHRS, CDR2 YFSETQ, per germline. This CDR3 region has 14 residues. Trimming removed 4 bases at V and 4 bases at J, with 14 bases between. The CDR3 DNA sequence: TGCGCCAGCAGCCCTGGCGGAGGAGGAGAGACCCAGTACTTC. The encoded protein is CASSPGGGGETQYF.

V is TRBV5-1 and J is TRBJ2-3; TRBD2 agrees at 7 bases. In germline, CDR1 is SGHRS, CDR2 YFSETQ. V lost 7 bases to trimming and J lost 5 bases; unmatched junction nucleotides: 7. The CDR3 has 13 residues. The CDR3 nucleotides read TGCGCCAGCTCCCGGGACTATCAAGATACGCAGTATTTT. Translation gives CASSRDYQDTQYF.

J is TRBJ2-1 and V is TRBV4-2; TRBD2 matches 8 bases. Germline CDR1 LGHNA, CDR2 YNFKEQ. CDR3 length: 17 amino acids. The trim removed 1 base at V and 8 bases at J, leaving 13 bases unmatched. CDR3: CASSQVWQGLGADEQFF. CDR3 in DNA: TGTGCCAGCAGCCAAGTCTGGCAGGGACTAGGGGCCGATGAGCAGTTCTTC.

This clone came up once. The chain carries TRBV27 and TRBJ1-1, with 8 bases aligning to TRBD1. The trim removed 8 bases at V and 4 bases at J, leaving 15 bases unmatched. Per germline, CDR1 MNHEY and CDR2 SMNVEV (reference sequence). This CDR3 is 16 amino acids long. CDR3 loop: CASYLRRTGLGTEAFF. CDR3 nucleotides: TGTGCCAGCTATCTCAGACGGACAGGGTTGGGCACTGAAGCTTTCTTT.

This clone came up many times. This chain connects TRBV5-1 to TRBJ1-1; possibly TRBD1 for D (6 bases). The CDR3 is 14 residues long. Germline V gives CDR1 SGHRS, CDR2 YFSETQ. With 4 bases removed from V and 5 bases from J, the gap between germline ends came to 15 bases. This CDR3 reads CASSTEGGGTEAFF. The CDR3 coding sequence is TGCGCCAGCAGCACGGAGGGGGGAGGGACTGAAGCTTTCTTT.

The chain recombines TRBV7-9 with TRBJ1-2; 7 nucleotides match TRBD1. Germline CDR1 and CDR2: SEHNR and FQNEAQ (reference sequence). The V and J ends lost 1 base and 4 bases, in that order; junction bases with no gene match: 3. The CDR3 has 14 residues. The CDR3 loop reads CASSLGQGLYGYTF. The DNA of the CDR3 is TGTGCCAGCAGCTTAGGACAGGGCCTCTATGGCTACACCTTC.

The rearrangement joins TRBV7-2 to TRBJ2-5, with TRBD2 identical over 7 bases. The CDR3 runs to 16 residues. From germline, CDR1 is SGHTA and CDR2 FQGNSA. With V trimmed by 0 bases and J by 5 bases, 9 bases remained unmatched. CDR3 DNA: TGTGCCAGCAGCTTAGCGTCCACGGGGGGAGGGGAGACCCAGTACTTC. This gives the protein CASSLASTGGGETQYF.

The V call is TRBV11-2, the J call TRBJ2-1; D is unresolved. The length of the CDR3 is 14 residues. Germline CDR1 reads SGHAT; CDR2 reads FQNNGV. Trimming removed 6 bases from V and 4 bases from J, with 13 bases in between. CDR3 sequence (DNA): TGTGCCAGCAGTCTGGGAATTAATTACAATGAGCAGTTCTTC. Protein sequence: CASSLGINYNEQFF. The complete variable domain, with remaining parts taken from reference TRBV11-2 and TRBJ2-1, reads EAGVAQSPRYKIIEKRQSVAFWCNPISGHATLYWYQQILGQGPKLLIQFQNNGVVDDSQLPKDRFSAERLKGVDSTLKIQPAKLEDSAVYLCASSLGINYNEQFFGPGTRLTVL.

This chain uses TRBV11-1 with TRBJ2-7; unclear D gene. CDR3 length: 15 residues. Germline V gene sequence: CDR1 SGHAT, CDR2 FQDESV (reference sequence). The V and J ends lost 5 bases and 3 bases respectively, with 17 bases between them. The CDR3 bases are TGTGCCAGCAGCCGACCGGACCGACGTGGCTACGAGCAGTACTTC. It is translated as CASSRPDRRGYEQYF.

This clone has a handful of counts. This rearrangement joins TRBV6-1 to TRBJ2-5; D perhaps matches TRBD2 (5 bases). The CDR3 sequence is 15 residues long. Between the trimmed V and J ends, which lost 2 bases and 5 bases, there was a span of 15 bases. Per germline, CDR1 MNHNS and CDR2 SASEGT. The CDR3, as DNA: TGTGCCAGCAGTGAAAGTAGGTCCCCGGGGGAGACCCAGTACTTC. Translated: CASSESRSPGETQYF.

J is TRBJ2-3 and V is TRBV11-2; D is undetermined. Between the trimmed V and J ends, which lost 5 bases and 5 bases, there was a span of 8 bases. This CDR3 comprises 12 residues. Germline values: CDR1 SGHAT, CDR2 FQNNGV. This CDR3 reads CASSRIEDTQYF. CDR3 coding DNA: TGTGCCAGCAGCCGTATTGAAGATACGCAGTATTTT.

The CDR3 DNA is TGTGCCAGCAGTGAAGGGCGGTTAAATACCCGTTGGGAGACCCAGTACTTC. It codes for CASSEGRLNTRWETQYF. The chain couples TRBV2 to TRBJ2-5, with no clear D. The germline gives CDR1 SNHLY, CDR2 FYNNEI. This CDR3 is 17 amino acids long. The ends were cut back, 1 base at V and 5 bases at J, with 20 bases in the middle.

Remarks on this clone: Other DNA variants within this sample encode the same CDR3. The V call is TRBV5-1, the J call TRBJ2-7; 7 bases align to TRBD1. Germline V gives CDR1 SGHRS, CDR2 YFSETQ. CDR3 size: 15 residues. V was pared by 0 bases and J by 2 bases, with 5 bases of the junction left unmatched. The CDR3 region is CASSLGDRVTYEQYF. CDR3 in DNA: TGCGCCAGCAGCTTGGGAGACAGGGTTACCTACGAGCAGTACTTC.

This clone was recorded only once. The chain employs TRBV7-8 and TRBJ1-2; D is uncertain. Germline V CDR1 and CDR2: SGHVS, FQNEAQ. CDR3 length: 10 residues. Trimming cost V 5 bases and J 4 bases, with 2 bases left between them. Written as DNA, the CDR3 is TGTGCCAGCAGCGTCTATGGCTACACCTTC. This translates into CASSVYGYTF.

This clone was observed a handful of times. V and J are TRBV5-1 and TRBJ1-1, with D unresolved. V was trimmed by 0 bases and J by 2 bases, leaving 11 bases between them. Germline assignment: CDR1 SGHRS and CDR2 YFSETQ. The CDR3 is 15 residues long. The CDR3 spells CASSLVGRGNTEAFF. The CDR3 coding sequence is TGCGCCAGCAGCTTGGTGGGCCGGGGAAACACTGAAGCTTTCTTT.

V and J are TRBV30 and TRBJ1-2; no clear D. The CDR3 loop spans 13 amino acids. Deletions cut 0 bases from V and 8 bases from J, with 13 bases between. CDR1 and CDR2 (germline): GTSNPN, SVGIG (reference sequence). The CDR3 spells CAWSVRKGGGYTF. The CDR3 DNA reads TGTGCCTGGAGTGTACGGAAGGGAGGAGGCTACACCTTC.